A single sample is the source of the 28 T cell receptor beta chains below, sequenced in a study of blood T cell repertoires in COVID-19 (TCRdb year 2020). The receptor library was made with the immunoSEQ multiplex PCR assay. TCRdb mirrors the immuneACCESS table, restricted to in-frame sequences. Some clones are absent from its copies; in checked studies, under half trace to an unresolved V gene, and the reason for the others is unknown. The sample table lists about 35,000 clones, about four fifths of them with a count of one. The ten biggest clones cover 3% to 4% of the sample. Sequencing was performed on peripheral blood. These receptors came from a man aged 50 to 59 with acute or convalescent COVID-19.

The genes are TRBV5-1 and TRBJ1-4, with D tentatively TRBD1 (5 bases). This CDR3 comprises 16 residues. With 4 bases removed from V and 0 bases from J, the gap between germline ends came to 13 bases. Germline V gene sequence: CDR1 SGHRS, CDR2 YFSETQ. CDR3 sequence: CASSPDRRATNEKLFF. CDR3 sequence (DNA): TGCGCCAGCAGCCCCGACAGAAGGGCAACTAATGAAAAACTGTTTTTT.

The chain uses TRBV5-1 and TRBJ2-7; no clear D. Germline V gene data show CDR1 as SGHRS and CDR2 as YFSETQ. The CDR3 extends over 14 amino acids. V dropped 4 bases and J dropped 3 bases, with 14 bases sitting between them. CDR3 nucleotides: TGCGCCAGCAGCCCCTACTCGCCGTACTACGAGCAGTACTTC. As protein: CASSPYSPYYEQYF.

This chain links TRBV5-1 with TRBJ2-3, with D tentatively TRBD2 (6 bases). There are 14 residues in the CDR3. Germline assignment: CDR1 SGHRS and CDR2 YFSETQ. The ends were cut back, 6 bases at V and 5 bases at J, with 16 bases in the middle. The CDR3 nucleotides read TGCGCCAGCAAGTCAGGCGGGGCTAAAGATACGCAGTATTTT. It specifies CASKSGGAKDTQYF.

The chain carries TRBV7-8 and TRBJ2-2; 13 bases fit TRBD2. There are 16 residues in the CDR3. V lost 5 bases to trimming and J lost 5 bases; unmatched junction nucleotides: 5. Germline V CDR1 and CDR2: SGHVS, FQNEAQ. The chain's CDR3 is CASSPRTSGSTGELFF. The CDR3 nucleotides are TGTGCCAGCAGCCCCCGGACTAGCGGGAGTACCGGGGAGCTGTTTTTT.

V usage is TRBV2 and J usage is TRBJ2-7; tentatively, D is TRBD1 (6 bases). Germline V CDR1 and CDR2: SNHLY, FYNNEI. The CDR3 has 12 residues. Trimming stripped 8 bases from V and 1 base from J, with 9 bases between. The CDR3 DNA is TGTGCCAGCGAGGACAGATCCTACGAGCAGTACTTC. It encodes CASEDRSYEQYF.

The V gene is TRBV5-1, the J gene TRBJ2-7; 8 positions agree with TRBD2. Unmatched junction bases numbered 14, after V lost 7 bases and J lost 2 bases. The CDR3 covers 16 residues. The germline V gene encodes CDR1 SGHRS and CDR2 YFSETQ. Here the CDR3 reads CASRPVYAGGPYEQYF. Written as DNA, the CDR3 is TGCGCCAGCCGGCCCGTTTATGCGGGGGGTCCCTACGAGCAGTACTTC.

The rearrangement links TRBV3-1 (or the pseudogene TRBV3-2) to TRBJ1-4; D gene unclear. Trimming took off 0 bases at V and 3 bases at J, with 8 bases between the two ends. This CDR3 is 15 amino acids long. Germline-derived CDR1 and CDR2 are LGHDT and YNNKEL (reference sequence). CDR3 nucleotides: TGTGCCAGCAGCCAAGATTCAGTGGCTAATGAAAAACTGTTTTTT. It encodes CASSQDSVANEKLFF.

This clone was seen more than once but under ten times. The genes are TRBV29-1 and TRBJ2-1; 7 nucleotides align to TRBD1. The CDR3 extends over 15 amino acids. Germline-derived CDR1 and CDR2 are SQVTM and ANQGSEA. V lost 0 bases to trimming and J lost 8 bases; unmatched junction nucleotides: 10. Here the CDR3 reads CSVEEPRPQGDEQFF. Written as DNA, the CDR3 is TGCAGCGTTGAAGAACCTCGACCCCAGGGGGATGAGCAGTTCTTC.

This sequence joins TRBV6-5 and TRBJ2-7; 15 bases map to TRBD2. The CDR3 is 15 residues long. The germline CDR1 and CDR2 sequences are MNHEY and SVGAGI. Trimming removed 4 bases from V and 4 bases from J; junction bases left unmatched: 2. In DNA, the CDR3 is TGTGCCAGCAGTTGGACTAGCGGGAGGGCTTACGAGCAGTACTTC. This translates into CASSWTSGRAYEQYF.

CDR3 in DNA: TGTGCCAGCAGCCAGATAGCGGGTTCCTACAATGAGCAGTTCTTC. Translation gives CASSQIAGSYNEQFF. V usage is TRBV5-5 and J usage is TRBJ2-1; 7 bases agree with TRBD2. The CDR3 extends over 15 amino acids. Germline CDR1 and CDR2: SGHKS and YYEKEE (reference sequence). V lost 4 bases to trimming and J lost 1 base; unmatched junction nucleotides: 5.

The V call is TRBV5-6, the J call TRBJ1-1; unclear D gene. CDR1 is SGHDT and CDR2 is YYEEEE in the germline V gene. This CDR3 contains 12 residues. V shed 2 bases and J shed 4 bases, with 6 bases lying between them. CDR3 bases: TGTGCCAGCAGCTTCCCGGGCACTGAAGCTTTCTTT. This gives the protein CASSFPGTEAFF.

The rearrangement joins TRBV20-1 to TRBJ2-7; 7 bases match TRBD1. Germline V lookup: CDR1 DFQATT, CDR2 SNEGSKA (reference sequence). V shed 3 bases, J shed 2 bases, and the junction held 7 bases outside the gene matches. This CDR3 is 14 amino acids long. The chain's CDR3 is CSASGDSPPYEQYF. The DNA for the CDR3 is TGCAGTGCTAGTGGGGACAGTCCGCCCTACGAGCAGTACTTC.

The chain has TRBV7-2 and TRBJ2-7, with 9 bases lining up with TRBD2. V gave up 5 bases and J gave up 5 bases; unmatched junction bases: 7. From germline, CDR1 is SGHTA and CDR2 FQGNSA. The CDR3 is 14 amino acids. The CDR3 protein is CASSPHSGRDEQYF. In DNA form, the CDR3 reads TGTGCCAGCAGCCCCCATAGCGGGAGAGACGAGCAGTACTTC.

The V and J genes are TRBV7-9 and TRBJ1-4; D gene unclear. The CDR3 length is 15 residues. Deletions cut 4 bases from V and 6 bases from J, with 15 bases between. Germline V lookup: CDR1 SEHNR, CDR2 FQNEAQ (reference sequence). The CDR3 bases are TGTGCCAGCAGCTCCCGGGGAGGAACAGATGAAAAACTGTTTTTT. Amino acids: CASSSRGGTDEKLFF.

The chain uses TRBV5-6 and TRBJ1-2; no reliable D call. V was clipped by 2 bases and J by 0 bases, with 11 bases between them. Germline V gene lookup returns CDR1 SGHDT and CDR2 YYEEEE. CDR3 size: 15 residues. The DNA of the CDR3 is TGTGCCAGCAGCTTTAATGAGCTCCCTAACTATGGCTACACCTTC. Translating it yields CASSFNELPNYGYTF.

The chain has TRBV12-1 and TRBJ2-2; the table gives TRBD1 as D, unverified against the DNA. TRBV12-1 is flagged as a pseudogene. The CDR3 runs 13 residues. For the CDR3, the DNA is TGTGCCAGCAGCCCCAGGGGTACCGGGGAGCTGTTTTTT. Protein product: CASSPRGTGELFF.

This sequence joins TRBV7-2 and TRBJ2-1; perhaps TRBD2 as D (6 bases). The CDR3 runs to 14 residues. The V end was cut by 5 bases, the J end by 7 bases, with 15 bases between. CDR1 is SGHTA, CDR2 FQGNSA, per germline. Written as DNA, the CDR3 is TGTGCCAGCAGCCCCGGGACTGCCTTTAATGAGCAGTTCTTC. Encoded protein: CASSPGTAFNEQFF.

The chain joins TRBV3-1 (or the pseudogene TRBV3-2) to TRBJ2-7; the match to TRBD2 covers 11 bases. Germline V CDR1 and CDR2: LGHDT, YNNKEL (reference sequence). V was pared by 2 bases and J by 7 bases, with 7 bases of the junction left unmatched. This CDR3 region has 15 residues. The CDR3 DNA is TGTGCCAGCAGCCAAATAGCGGGAGGGCCACGAGAGCAGTACTTC. It translates to CASSQIAGGPREQYF.

The rearrangement links TRBV27 to TRBJ2-7; a weak D match, TRBD1 (6 bases). CDR1 MNHEY and CDR2 SMNVEV come from the germline V gene (reference sequence). Trimming took 5 bases from V and 6 from J, leaving 14 bases between them. The CDR3 is made up of 13 amino acids. The CDR3 spells CASSPGTGIEQYF. Here the CDR3 DNA reads TGTGCCAGCAGTCCAGGCACAGGGATCGAGCAGTACTTC.

J is TRBJ1-1 and V is TRBV27; D unresolved. V lost 1 base and J lost 12, with 18 bases in between. Per germline, CDR1 MNHEY and CDR2 SMNVEV (reference sequence). The CDR3 contains 14 residues. CDR3 DNA sequence: TGTGCCAGCAGTTTATTGGCCGGGTCTACTCCTCCTTTCTTT. Amino acids: CASSLLAGSTPPFF.

The rearrangement joins TRBV9 to TRBJ1-6, with D maybe TRBD1 (6 bases). This CDR3 is built from 15 residues. V was shortened by 4 bases and J by 9 bases, with 17 bases between the two germline ends. The germline CDR1 and CDR2 sequences are SGDLS and YYNGEE. CDR3 residues: CASSPGGGVSSPLHF. Written as DNA, the CDR3 is TGTGCCAGCAGCCCTGGTGGGGGCGTCAGTTCACCCCTCCACTTT.

The J gene is TRBJ2-7, the V gene TRBV27; 11 nucleotides agree with TRBD2. The ends lost 4 bases at V and 5 bases at J; junction bases unmatched: 4. Germline V lookup: CDR1 MNHEY, CDR2 SMNVEV (reference sequence). The CDR3 is 14 residues long. CDR3 coding DNA: TGTGCCAGCAGTTCTAGCGGGAGGATCCACGAGCAGTACTTC. This sequence encodes CASSSSGRIHEQYF.

V is TRBV18 and J is TRBJ2-7; 11 bases line up with TRBD1. Looked up from germline, CDR1 is KGHSH and CDR2 is LQKENI. Trimming cost V 0 bases and J 2 bases; bases outside gene matches: 18. The CDR3 consists of 21 residues. CDR3 nucleotides: TGTGCCAGCTCACCACCGTTTCGGACAGGGGGCCCTTTCGGGGATCCCTACGAGCAGTACTTC. Translated: CASSPPFRTGGPFGDPYEQYF.

The chain employs TRBV6-5 and TRBJ1-1, with D possibly matching TRBD1 (6 bases). V lost 0 bases and J 1 base, leaving 9 bases between the germline ends. The germline gives CDR1 MNHEY, CDR2 SVGAGI. The CDR3 length is 15 residues. CDR3 region: CASSYSGRGNTEAFF. In DNA, the CDR3 is TGTGCCAGCAGTTACTCGGGCAGGGGGAACACTGAAGCTTTCTTT.

V gene TRBV11-2 combines with J gene TRBJ2-1; 8 nucleotides align to TRBD2. Per germline, CDR1 SGHAT and CDR2 FQNNGV. The ends lost 0 bases at V and 10 bases at J; junction bases unmatched: 8. This CDR3 comprises 15 residues. In DNA, the CDR3 is TGTGCCAGCAGCTTAGAGCCTAGCGGGTCGGCAGAGCAGTTCTTC. Protein sequence: CASSLEPSGSAEQFF. Supplemented by reference TRBV11-2 and TRBJ2-1, the full variable domain reads EAGVAQSPRYKIIEKRQSVAFWCNPISGHATLYWYQQILGQGPKLLIQFQNNGVVDDSQLPKDRFSAERLKGVDSTLKIQPAKLEDSAVYLCASSLEPSGSAEQFFGPGTRLTVL.

V gene TRBV5-1 combines with J gene TRBJ1-5; no reliable D call. Germline V gene lookup returns CDR1 SGHRS and CDR2 YFSETQ. CDR3 length: 13 residues. Trimming took 0 bases from V and 7 from J, leaving 8 bases between them. The CDR3 DNA is TGCGCCAGCAGCTTGGACGGGGAACAGCCCCAGCATTTT. This gives the protein CASSLDGEQPQHF.

In nucleotides, the CDR3 is TGTGCCAGCAGCGAGAACTCTGGAAACACCATATATTTT. It specifies CASSENSGNTIYF. This chain uses TRBV7-3 with TRBJ1-3; D is unclear. The V gene lost 5 bases and the J gene lost 0 bases, with 5 bases spanning the gap. The germline gives CDR1 SGHTA, CDR2 FQGTGA. The CDR3 has 13 amino acids.

The count of this clone is one. V usage is TRBV2 and J usage is TRBJ2-3; 7 bases line up with TRBD2. CDR3 length: 16 residues. In germline, CDR1 is SNHLY, CDR2 FYNNEI. V was clipped by 4 bases and J by 1 base; unmatched bases: 8. CDR3: CASSVGLGGGTDTQYF. The DNA for the CDR3 is TGTGCCAGCAGTGTGGGTCTGGGGGGGGGCACAGATACGCAGTATTTT.